This T cell receptor beta chain stems from a study of blood T cell repertoires in COVID-19. As for the study in general: Specimens from acute and convalescent COVID-19 originated in the United States, Italy and Spain. Sources were T cells, B-cell-depleted T cells, or PBMCs; the material itself was cDNA or gDNA.

Germline-derived CDR1 and CDR2 are MDHEN and SYDVKM. This CDR3 has 14 amino acids. The ends lost 4 bases at V and 9 bases at J; junction bases unmatched: 11. Per the original methods: Nucleated cell number was recorded as an estimate derived from reference gene primer amplification. Some clones are missing from TCRdb's copy, which holds only in-frame ones; the method was immunoSEQ multiplex PCR. V and J calls and clone size are as listed in that table; D and trimming were resolved from the DNA. Of about 310,000 clones in the sample, around 87% are singletons; the top ten hold 1%. This chain links TRBV28 with TRBJ2-7, with TRBD1 matching 8 bases. The sequence was obtained from a man aged 45-60 years with active or convalescent COVID-19. The sample was peripheral blood. The CDR3 sequence is CASSSPSRGRWQYF. The DNA of the CDR3 is TGTGCCAGCAGTTCCCCCTCCAGGGGGCGATGGCAGTACTTC.